A single T cell receptor (beta chain) is shown here with its context. The antigen remains undetermined. One end of the junction is discordant with germline, which a read error may explain. Regions amplified from RNA transcripts were the TCR beta CDR3 regions. The primer set for the first-round RT-PCR of the TCR CDR3 was HTBI. TCRdb reprocessed the multiplex PCR reads with MiXCR, giving one entry per CDR3 protein. The sample has approximately 330,000 distinct CDR3 sequences; roughly 15% are singletons. This CDR3 has 11 residues. Germline V gives CDR1 MNHEY, CDR2 SVGEGT. The sample is drawn from a study of T cells in Graves' hyperthyroidism and ophthalmopathy. 10 ml of fresh peripheral blood supplied the PBMCs. Whole-study findings and limits: By a 13 V-J model, ophthalmopathy was set apart from stable hyperthyroidism. Blood also contained most expanded thyroid clonotypes above 0.001. It was a median 6.5 months before onset that the model predicted ophthalmopathy.

The specimen sequenced was blood. This TCR came from a middle-aged woman with Graves' ophthalmopathy. This sequence joins TRBV6-2 or TRBV6-3 and TRBJ2-3; no reliable D call. The CDR3 is CVSSYRDTQYF. The CDR3 coding sequence is TGTGTCAGCAGTTACCGAGATACGCAGTATTTT.